The clone carrying this TCR beta chain was detected a few times. Its cognate antigen is unknown. This CDR3 is built from 16 residues. Trimming took off 2 bases at V and 0 bases at J, with 13 bases between the two ends. CDR1 is ENHRY and CDR2 is SYGVKD in the germline V gene. TCRdb re-analysed the 5' RACE reads in MiXCR, keeping a single row per CDR3 protein. The repertoire consists of roughly 690,000 distinct CDR3 sequences, with around 6.1% occurring once and the leading ten covering 1.5% to 2%. These data belong to a study of identical twins. Study-wide results and caveats: For cord blood, abundant beta clonotypes had fewer insertions, unlike memory repertoires, which showed none. The study drew conclusions from cross-sectional statistical analysis, not from following the same donors.

Sequencing input: naive T cells sorted from blood. This TCR came from a man between 18 and 35 years old in good health. V gene TRBV10-3 combines with J gene TRBJ2-5; a weak D match, TRBD1 (5 bases). CDR3 sequence reads: CAISELRATYQETQYF. CDR3 in DNA: TGTGCCATCAGTGAGCTCAGGGCCACTTACCAAGAGACCCAGTACTTC.